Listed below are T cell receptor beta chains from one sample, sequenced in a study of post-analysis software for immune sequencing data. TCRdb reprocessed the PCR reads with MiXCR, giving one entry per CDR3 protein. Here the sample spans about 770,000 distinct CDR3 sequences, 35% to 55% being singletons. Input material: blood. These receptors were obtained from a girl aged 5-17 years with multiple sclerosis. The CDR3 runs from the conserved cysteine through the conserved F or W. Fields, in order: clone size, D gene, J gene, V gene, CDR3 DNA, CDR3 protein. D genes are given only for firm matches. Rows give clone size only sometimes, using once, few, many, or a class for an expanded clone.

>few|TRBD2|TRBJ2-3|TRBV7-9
TGTGCCAGCAGCTCTAGTGCCCCGCGGGGGGCTAGCACAGATACGCAGTATTTT
CASSSSAPRGASTDTQYF
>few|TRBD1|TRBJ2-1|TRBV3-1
TGTGCCAGCGGGGACAGGGGCGCCAATGAGCAGTTCTTC
CASGDRGANEQFF
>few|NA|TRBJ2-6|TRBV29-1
TGCAGCGTTGAAACACGGATGGGGGCCAACGTCCTGACTTTC
CSVETRMGANVLTF
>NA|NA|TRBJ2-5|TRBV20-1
TGCAGTGCTAGAGATCTACAGGGACCTCAAGAGACCCAGTACTTC
CSARDLQGPQETQYF
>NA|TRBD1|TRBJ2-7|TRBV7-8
TGTGCCAGCAGCTTCGGACAGGAGTTAGGCGAGCAGTACTTC
CASSFGQELGEQYF
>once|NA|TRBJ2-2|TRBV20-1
TGCAGTGCTAGTCCCGGTCCCGGGACCGCCGGGGAGCTGTTTTTT
CSASPGPGTAGELFF
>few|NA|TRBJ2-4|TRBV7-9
TGTGCCAGCGGACGGACGGAGAAGGGCAAAAACATTCAGTACTTC
CASGRTEKGKNIQYF
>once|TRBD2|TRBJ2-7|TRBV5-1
TGCGCCAGCAGCTCAGGGAGCGGGGCCTACGAGCAGTACTTC
CASSSGSGAYEQYF
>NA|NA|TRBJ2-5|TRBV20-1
TGCAGTGCTAGACCCCAGGGGCTAGCGTACGGTGAACAGTACTTC
CSARPQGLAYGEQYF
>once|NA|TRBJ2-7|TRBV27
TGTGCCTGCAGTTTATCGGGCAACAACTACGAGCAGTACTTC
CACSLSGNNYEQYF
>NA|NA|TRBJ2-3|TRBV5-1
TGCGCCAGCAGCTTGGACGGCCATAGCACAGATACGCAGTATTTT
CASSLDGHSTDTQYF
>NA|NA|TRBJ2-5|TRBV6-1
TGTGCCAGCAGTGACCGTGACAGGGAGACCCAGTACTTC
CASSDRDRETQYF
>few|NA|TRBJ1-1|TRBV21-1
TGTGCCAGCGCCAACCGGACTTCGACTGAAGCTTTCTTT
CASANRTSTEAFF
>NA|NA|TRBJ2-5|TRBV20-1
TGCAGTGCTAGAAAGTTACAGGGAGAGACCCAGTACTTC
CSARKLQGETQYF
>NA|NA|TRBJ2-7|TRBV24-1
TGTGCCACCAGTGATTTGCAGCGGAACTACGAGCAGTACTTC
CATSDLQRNYEQYF
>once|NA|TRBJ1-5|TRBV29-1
TGCAGCGTTGAAGATCAGGGTCAGCCCCAGCATTTT
CSVEDQGQPQHF
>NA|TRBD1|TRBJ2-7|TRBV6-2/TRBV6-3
TGTGCCAGCAGGAGGGACAGCCTTGCCTACGAGCAGTACTTC
CASRRDSLAYEQYF
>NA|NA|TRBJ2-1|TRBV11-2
TGTGCCAGCAGCTCCATCCTAGCAGGAGGGCCGAGCTCCTACAATGAGCAGTTCTTC
CASSSILAGGPSSYNEQFF